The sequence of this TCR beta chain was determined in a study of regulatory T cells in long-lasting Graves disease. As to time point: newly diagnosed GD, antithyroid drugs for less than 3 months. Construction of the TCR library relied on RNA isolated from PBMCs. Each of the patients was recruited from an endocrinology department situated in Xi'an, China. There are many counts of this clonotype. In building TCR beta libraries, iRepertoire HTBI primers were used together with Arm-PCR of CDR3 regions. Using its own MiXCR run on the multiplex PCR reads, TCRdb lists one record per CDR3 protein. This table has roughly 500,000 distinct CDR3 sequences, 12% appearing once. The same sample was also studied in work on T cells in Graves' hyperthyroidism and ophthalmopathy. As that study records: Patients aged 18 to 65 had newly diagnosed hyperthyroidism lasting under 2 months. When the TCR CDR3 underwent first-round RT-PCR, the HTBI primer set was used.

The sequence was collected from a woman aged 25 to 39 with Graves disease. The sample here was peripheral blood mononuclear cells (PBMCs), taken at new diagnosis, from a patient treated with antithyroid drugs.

CDR3: CSARGDRGGETQYF. CDR3 DNA sequence: TGCAGTGCTAGAGGGGACAGGGGTGGGGAGACCCAGTACTTC. V is TRBV20-1 and J is TRBJ2-5; the match to TRBD1 covers 10 bases. The CDR3 has 14 residues. V was pared by 1 base and J by 5 bases, with 4 bases of the junction left unmatched. In germline, CDR1 is DFQATT, CDR2 SNEGSKA (reference sequence).